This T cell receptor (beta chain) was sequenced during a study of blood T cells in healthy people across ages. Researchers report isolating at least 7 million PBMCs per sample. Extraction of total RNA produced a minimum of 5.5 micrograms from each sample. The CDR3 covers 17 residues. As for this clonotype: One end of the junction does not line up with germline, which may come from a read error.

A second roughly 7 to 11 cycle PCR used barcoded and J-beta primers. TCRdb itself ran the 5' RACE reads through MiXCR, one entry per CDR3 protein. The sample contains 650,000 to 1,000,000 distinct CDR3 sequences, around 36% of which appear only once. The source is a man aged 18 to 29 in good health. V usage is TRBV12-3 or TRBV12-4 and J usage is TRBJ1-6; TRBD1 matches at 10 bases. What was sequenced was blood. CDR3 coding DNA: TGTGCCAGCAGCACCGACAGGGGGCGAAAGTATAATTCACCCCCCCACTTT. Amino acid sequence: CASSTDRGRKYNSPPHF.